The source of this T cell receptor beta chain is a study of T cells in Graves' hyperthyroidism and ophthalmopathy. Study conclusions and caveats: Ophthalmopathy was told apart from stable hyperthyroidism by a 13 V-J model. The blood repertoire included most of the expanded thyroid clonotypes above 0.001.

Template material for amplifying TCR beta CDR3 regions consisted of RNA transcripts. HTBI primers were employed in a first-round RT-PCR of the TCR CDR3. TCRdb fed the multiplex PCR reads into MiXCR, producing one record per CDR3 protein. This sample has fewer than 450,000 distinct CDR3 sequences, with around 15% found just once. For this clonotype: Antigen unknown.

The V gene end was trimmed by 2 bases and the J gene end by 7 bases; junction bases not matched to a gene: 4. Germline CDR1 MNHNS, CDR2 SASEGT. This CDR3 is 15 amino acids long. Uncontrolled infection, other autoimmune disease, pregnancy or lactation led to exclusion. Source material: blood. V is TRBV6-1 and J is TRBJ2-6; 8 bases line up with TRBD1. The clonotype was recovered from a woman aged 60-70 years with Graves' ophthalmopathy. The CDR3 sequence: CASSERDRIANVLTF. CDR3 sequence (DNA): TGTGCCAGCAGTGAACGGGACAGGATTGCCAACGTCCTGACTTTC.